This entry lists 20 T cell receptor beta chains sequenced from one sample in a study of T cell responses to AZD1222 COVID-19 vaccine. TCRdb's table, derived via immunoSEQ multiplex PCR, lists solely in-frame clones and lacks some. The sample shows 90,000 to 120,000 clones, about 90% of them seen only once. Sequences were derived from peripheral blood, sampled on day 0 of AZD1222 vaccination. These receptor sequences come from an adult in good health.

Written as DNA, the CDR3 is TGCGCCAGCAGCTTGGAAGGGGTTCAAGAGACCCAGTACTTC. Its protein is CASSLEGVQETQYF. This chain links TRBV5-1 with TRBJ2-5; maybe TRBD1 (5 bases). CDR3 length: 14 amino acids. Germline V gene data show CDR1 as SGHRS and CDR2 as YFSETQ. V lost 0 bases and J 2 bases, leaving 8 bases between the germline ends.

The rearrangement uses TRBV19 and TRBJ2-5, with 9 nucleotides matching TRBD1. In germline, CDR1 is LNHDA, CDR2 SQIVND (reference sequence). The CDR3 runs 12 residues. Unmatched junction bases numbered 2, after V lost 9 bases and J lost 3 bases. CDR3 amino acids: CASGTGKETQYF. As DNA, the CDR3 is TGTGCCAGCGGGACAGGGAAAGAGACCCAGTACTTC.

The chain uses TRBV4-1 and TRBJ2-3, with TRBD2 identical over 12 bases. In germline, CDR1 is MGHRA, CDR2 YSYEKL. The junction had 4 bases not matched to a gene; V was cut back by 1 base and J by 8 bases. The length of the CDR3 is 15 residues. The CDR3 DNA sequence: TGCGCCAGCAGCCAAGGATGGGGACTAGCGGGTACGCAGTATTTT. Protein: CASSQGWGLAGTQYF.

The J gene is TRBJ2-2, the V gene TRBV15; D remains ambiguous. Per the germline V gene, CDR1 is LNHNV and CDR2 is YYDKDF (reference sequence). V lost 0 bases to trimming and J lost 9 bases, with 14 bases between them. The CDR3 runs to 15 residues. This CDR3 is CATSRDRAEGRELFF. CDR3 nucleotide sequence: TGTGCCACCAGCAGAGATAGGGCAGAAGGCCGGGAGCTGTTTTTT.

The chain carries TRBV14 and TRBJ1-1, with a possible D match to TRBD1 (6 bases). Germline V lookup: CDR1 SGHDN, CDR2 FVKESK. The CDR3 consists of 12 residues. The V and J ends lost 1 base and 9 bases respectively, with 9 bases between them. CDR3 region: CASSQATGKAFF. The CDR3 DNA sequence: TGTGCCAGCAGCCAAGCGACAGGAAAAGCTTTCTTT.

The chain employs TRBV29-1 and TRBJ2-7, with D possibly matching TRBD2 (6 bases). The CDR3 covers 11 residues. V lost 6 bases and J 2 bases, leaving 8 bases between the germline ends. Germline V gives CDR1 SQVTM, CDR2 ANQGSEA. The CDR3 region is CSVGEAYEQYF. The CDR3 DNA follows: TGCAGCGTGGGGGAGGCCTACGAGCAGTACTTC.

The chain uses TRBV14 and TRBJ1-2, with TRBD1 identical over 7 bases. The CDR3 consists of 13 residues. CDR1 and CDR2 (germline): SGHDN, FVKESK. V lost 4 bases and J lost 7; bases outside the gene matches: 6. The CDR3 is CASSLQGRVGYTF. The CDR3 nucleotides are TGTGCCAGCAGCCTACAGGGGAGAGTTGGCTACACCTTC.

This chain connects TRBV19 to TRBJ1-5; D is undetermined. This CDR3 has 15 amino acids. Germline V gene lookup returns CDR1 LNHDA and CDR2 SQIVND (reference sequence). V lost 6 bases, J lost 0 bases, and 12 bases lay in between. The CDR3, as DNA: TGTGCCAGTAGGTTGAGTTCCTATAGCAATCAGCCCCAGCATTTT. Protein: CASRLSSYSNQPQHF.

The genes are TRBV6-1 and TRBJ1-6; 9 positions agree with TRBD1. Trimming cost V 3 bases and J 9 bases; bases outside gene matches: 15. There are 18 residues in the CDR3. Germline CDR1 and CDR2: MNHNS and SASEGT. The CDR3 coding sequence is TGTGCCAGCAGTGATCACAGGGGGCGATTTTTTGCGAGTTCACCCCTCCACTTT. Translating gives CASSDHRGRFFASSPLHF.

The rearrangement uses TRBV5-4 and TRBJ1-6, with D unresolved. CDR3 size: 15 residues. Per germline, CDR1 SGHNT and CDR2 YYREEE (reference sequence). V was cut by 1 base and J by 3 bases, with 8 bases left in between. The CDR3 region is CASSLRGSYNSPLHF. Here the CDR3 DNA reads TGTGCCAGCAGCTTGAGAGGCAGCTATAATTCACCCCTCCACTTT.

This clone was recorded once. The sample has other DNA sequences that encode this CDR3 too. The chain combines TRBV7-2 with TRBJ2-2; 8 bases align to TRBD1. The trim removed 5 bases at V and 2 bases at J, leaving 7 bases unmatched. The CDR3 is 16 residues long. The V gene's germline CDR1 is SGHTA and CDR2 FQGNSA. Here the CDR3 DNA reads TGTGCCAGCAGCCCTGGGACAGGCCTAAACACCGGGGAGCTGTTTTTT. Its translation is CASSPGTGLNTGELFF.

The chain's CDR3 is CATSVHRGIDEQYF. The CDR3 DNA reads as TGTGCCACCAGCGTACACAGGGGGATCGACGAGCAGTACTTC. The J gene is TRBJ2-7, the V gene TRBV15; TRBD1 agrees at 8 bases. V lost 5 bases and J lost 5; bases outside the gene matches: 8. The CDR3 is made up of 14 amino acids. CDR1 is LNHNV and CDR2 is YYDKDF in the germline V gene (reference sequence).

The genes are TRBV6-1 and TRBJ1-2, with unresolved D. The CDR3 is 11 residues long. Germline V gene lookup returns CDR1 MNHNS and CDR2 SASEGT. With 2 bases removed from V and 6 bases from J, the gap between germline ends came to 4 bases. CDR3: CASSENHGYTF. CDR3 sequence (DNA): TGTGCCAGCAGTGAAAACCATGGCTACACCTTC.

The chain links TRBV19 to TRBJ2-1; 7 bases agree with TRBD2. The CDR3 runs to 17 residues. Looked up from germline, CDR1 is LNHDA and CDR2 is SQIVND (reference sequence). V lost 6 bases, J lost 3 bases, and 14 bases stayed unmatched. The CDR3 bases are TGTGCCAGTAGCCTTGCGGAAAGGGCTAGCGGCTACAATGAGCAGTTCTTC. Amino acid sequence: CASSLAERASGYNEQFF.

CDR3 amino acids: CASSIGTGSIGPEAFF. CDR3 in DNA: TGTGCCAGTAGTATAGGGACCGGGTCGATAGGCCCTGAAGCTTTCTTT. The V call is TRBV19, the J call TRBJ1-1; the D is unclear. Germline CDR1 is LNHDA and CDR2 is SQIVND (reference sequence). Trimming took 1 base from V and 6 from J, leaving 18 bases between them. The CDR3 is 16 residues long. The full variable domain, its missing parts supplied by reference TRBV19 and TRBJ1-1, is DGGITQSPKYLFRKEGQNVTLSCEQNLNHDAMYWYRQDPGQGLRLIYYSQIVNDFQKGDIAEGYSVSREKKESFPLTVTSAQKNPTAFYLCASSIGTGSIGPEAFFGQGTRLTVV.

This chain's CDR3 is CASSGTVNTEAFF. The DNA for the CDR3 is TGTGCCAGTAGTGGGACAGTAAACACTGAAGCTTTCTTT. The chain links TRBV19 to TRBJ1-1; 7 bases line up with TRBD1. Germline V CDR1 and CDR2: LNHDA, SQIVND (reference sequence). V trimming: 5 bases; J trimming: 2 bases; junction bases outside the gene matches: 2. The CDR3 contains 13 residues. Looking up the rest from reference TRBV19 and TRBJ1-1 gives the full variable domain: DGGITQSPKYLFRKEGQNVTLSCEQNLNHDAMYWYRQDPGQGLRLIYYSQIVNDFQKGDIAEGYSVSREKKESFPLTVTSAQKNPTAFYLCASSGTVNTEAFFGQGTRLTVV.

This chain links TRBV6-5 with TRBJ1-2, with 7 positions matching TRBD1. After removal of 7 bases from V and 4 bases from J, the junction contained 12 bases not matched to a gene. CDR1 MNHEY and CDR2 SVGAGI come from the germline V gene. The CDR3 sequence is 15 residues long. CDR3 in amino acids: CASKTAGTAAYGYTF. CDR3 sequence (DNA): TGTGCCAGCAAAACTGCCGGGACAGCCGCCTATGGCTACACCTTC.

This clone was detected a few times. This chain uses TRBV3-1 (or the pseudogene TRBV3-2) with TRBJ2-7; a possible D gene is TRBD1 (6 bases). The CDR3 is made up of 19 amino acids. Trimming removed 4 bases at V and 3 bases at J, with 28 bases between. Germline values: CDR1 LGHDT, CDR2 YNNKEL (reference sequence). Here the CDR3 reads CASSPYRPGAQGVGYEQYF. The CDR3 bases are TGTGCCAGCAGCCCCTACAGGCCAGGGGCCCAAGGCGTCGGCTACGAGCAGTACTTC.

This chain joins TRBV20-1 and TRBJ1-1; D is ambiguous. Germline V gene data show CDR1 as DFQATT and CDR2 as SNEGSKA (reference sequence). Trimming pared 3 bases from V and 2 bases from J, leaving 7 bases between. CDR3 length equals 12 residues. CDR3 residues: CSASFSNTEAFF. CDR3 nucleotide sequence: TGCAGTGCTAGTTTCTCAAACACTGAAGCTTTCTTT.

The V gene is TRBV29-1, the J gene TRBJ2-1, with D perhaps TRBD1 (8 bases). Germline assignment: CDR1 SQVTM and CDR2 ANQGSEA. Trimming pared 7 bases from V and 7 bases from J, leaving 14 bases between. The CDR3 covers 12 residues. The CDR3, as DNA: TGCAGCGCTGACAGGGGAGGGAATGAGCAGTTCTTC. Amino acid sequence: CSADRGGNEQFF.